This T cell receptor (beta chain) was recovered during a study of shared clonotypes between healthy human individuals. Study findings and constraints: Clonotype sharing among donors was thought likely to change with sequencing depth.

Naive CD8 isolation took CD45RO-negative cells positively selected for CCR7 and excluded terminally differentiated effector memory CD45RA+ cells. HIV-negative, healthy adults without recent acute infections or vaccinations were the donors. Note on this clone: The antigen remains unidentified. Other DNA sequences of this sample code for an identical CDR3.

Genomic DNA per cell subset filled all wells of several immunoSEQ plates. Each sorted subset replicate got 200 ng genomic DNA, tens of thousands of genomes. Sequenced by immunoSEQ multiplex PCR; TCRdb stores in-frame clones only, minus some. Counted here are around 1,900,000 clones, about 93% occurring once; the ten biggest clones make up 1.5% to 2%. This receptor was taken from a young man in good health. Some clones in this sample may be carry-over from other donors' samples. Sequenced input: naive CD8+ T cells from PBMCs.

CDR3 sequence: CASSRLAGGYNEQFF. In DNA, the CDR3 is TGTGCCAGCAGTCGACTAGCGGGAGGGTACAATGAGCAGTTCTTC. The chain employs TRBV6-5 and TRBJ2-1; TRBD2 aligns across 14 bases. The ends lost 5 bases at V and 4 bases at J; junction bases unmatched: 1. The CDR3 runs 15 residues. CDR1 and CDR2 (germline): MNHEY, SVGAGI.